This T cell receptor beta chain was identified in a study of beta chain features in type 1 diabetes. General observations from the study: Shorter TCRB CDR3s, moderately but significantly so, marked every one of the four CD4+ subsets in Type 1 diabetes patients. VDJ junctions sequenced from type 1 diabetes patients showed fewer insertions and more deletions. Possibly, sequencing cDNA over-represented cells that had high TCR expression levels.

For this clone: Its antigen is still unknown.

CD45RO/CCR7/CD25/CD127/CD95/CD27 staining was used to isolate CD4+ naive, central memory, regulatory and stem cell-like memory cells by sorting. Germline V lookup: CDR1 SEHNR, CDR2 FQNEAQ (reference sequence). This CDR3 comprises 13 residues. V was trimmed by 4 bases and J by 4 bases, leaving 10 bases between them. Expressed TCRB transcripts were sequenced because the isolated RNA had all been reverse transcribed beforehand. Measured with immunoSEQ multiplex PCR; TCRdb has only the in-frame clones, and not every one. The sample lists roughly 330,000 clones, roughly 9.6% occurring once. The sample comprised naive CD4+ T cells from blood. The gene calls are TRBV7-9 and TRBJ1-1; the D is unclear. This clonotype originated in a woman aged 30 to 39 in good health. The CDR3 sequence is CASSSRGFTEAFF. DNA for the CDR3: TGTGCCAGCAGCTCTCGGGGTTTCACTGAAGCTTTCTTT.